Listed here are 27 T cell receptor beta chains from one sample, sequenced in a study of cytomegalovirus exposure and HLA in healthy donors. The primer mix had 60 Vbeta and 13 Jbeta primers. TCRdb's table, derived via immunoSEQ multiplex PCR, lists solely in-frame clones and lacks some. This repertoire includes about 130,000 clones. Sequencing input: PBMCs. The receptors derive from a man younger than 35 in good health and CMV-seronegative.

V usage is TRBV19 and J usage is TRBJ1-3; possibly TRBD1 for D (6 bases). The CDR3 is made up of 14 amino acids. Looked up from germline, CDR1 is LNHDA and CDR2 is SQIVND (reference sequence). V lost 3 bases and J 5 bases, leaving 11 bases between the germline ends. For the CDR3, the DNA is TGTGCCAGTAGTATCACGGACAGAAGAAACACCATATATTTT. This translates into CASSITDRRNTIYF.

The CDR3: CAIFESATGIGANVLTF. CDR3 sequence (DNA): TGTGCCATCTTCGAAAGCGCTACGGGAATTGGGGCCAACGTCCTGACTTTC. The V gene is TRBV7-9, the J gene TRBJ2-6, with a tentative D call TRBD2 (5 bases). With 10 bases removed from V and 3 bases from J, the gap between germline ends came to 22 bases. CDR1 SEHNR and CDR2 FQNEAQ come from the germline V gene (reference sequence). The CDR3 is 17 residues long.

The chain uses TRBV5-6 and TRBJ2-3; no clear D gene. The CDR3 covers 12 residues. V lost 4 bases and J lost 10, with 13 bases in between. The germline V gene has CDR1 SGHDT and CDR2 YYEEEE. The CDR3 loop reads CASSLAPSPQYF. CDR3 nucleotide sequence: TGTGCCAGCAGCCTCGCCCCGAGTCCGCAGTATTTT. Variable domain in full (rest from reference TRBV5-6 and TRBJ2-3): DAGVTQSPTHLIKTRGQQVTLRCSPKSGHDTVSWYQQALGQGPQFIFQYYEEEERQRGNFPDRFSGHQFPNYSSELNVNALLLGDSALYLCASSLAPSPQYFGPGTRLTVL.

This rearrangement joins TRBV5-6 to TRBJ2-6; D might be TRBD1 (5 bases). Germline V gene sequence: CDR1 SGHDT, CDR2 YYEEEE. The CDR3 spans 15 residues. The V and J ends lost 4 bases and 2 bases respectively, with 10 bases between them. CDR3 DNA sequence: TGTGCCAGCAGCCTCCAGGGAACTGGGGCCAACGTCCTGACTTTC. Amino acids: CASSLQGTGANVLTF.

The V gene is TRBV30, the J gene TRBJ1-2; D possibly corresponds to TRBD1 (6 bases). V was clipped by 4 bases and J by 4 bases, with 10 bases between them. Germline V gene lookup returns CDR1 GTSNPN and CDR2 SVGIG (reference sequence). The CDR3 has 12 residues. CDR3 bases: TGTGCCTGGAACAGGGATTTCTATGGCTACACCTTC. Translation: CAWNRDFYGYTF.

The V call is TRBV4-1, the J call TRBJ2-1, with 9 nucleotides matching TRBD2. This CDR3 region has 16 residues. Germline CDR1 reads MGHRA; CDR2 reads YSYEKL. J was trimmed by 7 bases and V by 0 bases; bases with no gene match: 7. The CDR3 DNA follows: TGCGCCAGCAGCCAAGAACGCGGGGGGGCCGGGAATGAGCAGTTCTTC. This translates into CASSQERGGAGNEQFF.

This chain joins TRBV5-6 and TRBJ2-5; 7 nucleotides match TRBD1. CDR1 SGHDT and CDR2 YYEEEE come from the germline V gene. The trim removed 1 base at V and 5 bases at J, leaving 11 bases unmatched. The CDR3 spans 16 residues. As DNA, the CDR3 is TGTGCCAGCAGCTTGACGGCTGGGGGACAGAGGGAGACCCAGTACTTC. It translates to CASSLTAGGQRETQYF.

This rearrangement joins TRBV19 to TRBJ2-5; 11 bases are shared with TRBD1. CDR3 length equals 13 residues. Germline-derived CDR1 and CDR2 are LNHDA and SQIVND (reference sequence). Losses at the gene ends were 10 bases for V and 4 bases for J; bases not matched to a gene: 5. CDR3 sequence reads: CATGGTGGETQYF. The CDR3 DNA reads TGTGCCACTGGGGGGACAGGGGGAGAGACCCAGTACTTC.

The chain employs TRBV6-1 and TRBJ2-2; no clear D. Germline loops: CDR1 MNHNS, CDR2 SASEGT. The CDR3 covers 14 residues. The V gene lost 3 bases and the J gene lost 4 bases, with 9 bases spanning the gap. CDR3 coding DNA: TGTGCCAGCAGTGATGGGCTTAGCACCGGGGAGCTGTTTTTT. Residues: CASSDGLSTGELFF.

The V gene is TRBV30, the J gene TRBJ1-1, with 12 nucleotides matching TRBD1. The ends lost 4 bases at V and 5 bases at J; junction bases unmatched: 14. The CDR3 is 17 amino acids. Per the germline V gene, CDR1 is GTSNPN and CDR2 is SVGIG (reference sequence). CDR3 protein: CAWKNPGQGARFTEAFF. The CDR3 nucleotides are TGTGCCTGGAAGAATCCGGGACAGGGGGCGCGGTTTACTGAAGCTTTCTTT.

V is TRBV5-4 and J is TRBJ1-2; TRBD1 matches at 8 bases. The germline V gene has CDR1 SGHNT and CDR2 YYREEE (reference sequence). The CDR3 is made up of 14 amino acids. V gave up 5 bases and J gave up 8 bases; unmatched junction bases: 11. CDR3: CASRFQGAAYGYTF. The CDR3 nucleotides are TGTGCCAGCAGGTTTCAGGGGGCGGCCTACGGCTACACCTTC.

V gene TRBV9 combines with J gene TRBJ2-7, with TRBD1 as a possible D gene (7 bases). V lost 0 bases and J lost 2, with 12 bases in between. CDR3 length: 15 amino acids. CDR1 and CDR2 from the germline V gene are SGDLS and YYNGEE. CDR3 residues: CASSVGAGQTYEQYF. Written as DNA, the CDR3 is TGTGCCAGCAGCGTAGGGGCGGGACAGACCTACGAGCAGTACTTC.

The genes are TRBV7-6 and TRBJ1-2; tentative D call: TRBD1 (6 bases). Germline V gives CDR1 SGHVS, CDR2 FNYEAQ. The CDR3 spans 15 residues. Trimming pared 2 bases from V and 7 bases from J, leaving 17 bases between. The CDR3 DNA follows: TGTGCCAGCAGCTTAAGTGCAGGGGCTGTTGGTGGCTACACCTTC. Amino acid sequence: CASSLSAGAVGGYTF.

V is TRBV6-5 and J is TRBJ2-5, with unresolved D. Germline values: CDR1 MNHEY, CDR2 SVGAGI. V was shortened by 3 bases and J by 2 bases, with 4 bases between the two germline ends. The CDR3 loop spans 12 amino acids. For the CDR3, the DNA is TGTGCCAGCAGTTATAATCAAGAGACCCAGTACTTC. Protein sequence: CASSYNQETQYF.

The chain joins TRBV7-2 to TRBJ2-3; unclear D gene. Germline V gives CDR1 SGHTA, CDR2 FQGNSA. Trimming removed 5 bases from V and 1 base from J, with 7 bases in between. The CDR3 spans 13 residues. This CDR3 is CASSLPGTDTQYF. Written as DNA, the CDR3 is TGTGCCAGCAGCCTCCCGGGCACAGATACGCAGTATTTT.

The V call is TRBV7-2, the J call TRBJ1-2; D not resolved. V lost 5 bases, J lost 2 bases, and 9 bases lay in between. Germline assignment: CDR1 SGHTA and CDR2 FQGNSA. The length of the CDR3 is 13 residues. The CDR3 spells CASSETENYGYTF. For the CDR3, the DNA is TGTGCCAGCAGCGAAACAGAGAACTATGGCTACACCTTC.

The chain links TRBV6-5 to TRBJ1-6, with D unclear. The CDR3 is 15 amino acids. Germline lookup yields CDR1 MNHEY and CDR2 SVGAGI. V lost 1 base and J 6 bases, leaving 10 bases between the germline ends. CDR3 nucleotide sequence: TGTGCCAGCAGTTACTTTGGTCAGATTAATTCACCCCTCCACTTT. This translates into CASSYFGQINSPLHF.

The chain combines TRBV10-3 with TRBJ2-7; the match to TRBD1 covers 7 bases. Germline V lookup: CDR1 ENHRY, CDR2 SYGVKD. The CDR3 consists of 13 residues. The V segment lost 9 bases and the J segment 0 bases; nucleotides outside the gene matches: 5. CDR3 in DNA: TGTGCCATAACACAGGGGAGCTCCTACGAGCAGTACTTC. Encoded protein: CAITQGSSYEQYF.

This sequence joins TRBV5-4 and TRBJ2-5; D remains ambiguous. Germline CDR1 SGHNT, CDR2 YYREEE (reference sequence). The CDR3 extends over 14 amino acids. V was shortened by 4 bases and J by 2 bases, with 12 bases between the two germline ends. CDR3 DNA sequence: TGTGCCAGCAGCCACGGGTATACGCAAGAGACCCAGTACTTC. This sequence encodes CASSHGYTQETQYF.

The rearrangement joins TRBV29-1 to TRBJ2-5, with 9 positions matching TRBD2. The CDR3 consists of 13 residues. Germline trimming cut 1 base from V and 11 bases from J; bases unmatched to any gene: 8. The germline V gene encodes CDR1 SQVTM and CDR2 ANQGSEA. The CDR3 DNA follows: TGCAGCGTTGAAGCCCAAGGCGGGAGGGAGCAGTACTTC. Translating gives CSVEAQGGREQYF.

The rearrangement joins TRBV5-1 to TRBJ2-2; 7 positions match TRBD1. This CDR3 is built from 16 residues. J was trimmed by 2 bases and V by 5 bases; bases with no gene match: 9. Per the germline V gene, CDR1 is SGHRS and CDR2 is YFSETQ. The CDR3 spells CASSFAGTANTGELFF. The CDR3 coding sequence is TGCGCCAGCAGTTTTGCCGGGACAGCCAACACCGGGGAGCTGTTTTTT.

J is TRBJ2-3 and V is TRBV5-1; 9 positions match TRBD2. Germline trimming cut 4 bases from V and 0 bases from J; bases unmatched to any gene: 3. The CDR3 has 15 amino acids. Germline V lookup: CDR1 SGHRS, CDR2 YFSETQ. The DNA of the CDR3 is TGCGCCAGCAGCCTGCTAGCGGGGAGCACAGATACGCAGTATTTT. Its protein is CASSLLAGSTDTQYF. Combining the CDR3 with reference TRBV5-1 and TRBJ2-3 gives the whole variable domain KAGVTQTPRYLIKTRGQQVTLSCSPISGHRSVSWYQQTPGQGLQFLFEYFSETQRNKGNFPGRFSGRQFSNSRSEMNVSTLELGDSALYLCASSLLAGSTDTQYFGPGTRLTVL.

The rearrangement uses TRBV28 and TRBJ1-2; 9 bases are a match to TRBD1. The CDR3 runs to 15 residues. V shed 5 bases and J 2 bases; nucleotides not matched to a gene: 6. The germline CDR1 and CDR2 sequences are MDHEN and SYDVKM. The CDR3 coding sequence is TGTGCCAGCAGTCCTCTAGGGACAGGGAACTATGGCTACACCTTC. Translating it yields CASSPLGTGNYGYTF.

The CDR3 loop reads CASSEAGTGGWYGYTF. The CDR3 DNA reads TGTGCCAGCAGTGAGGCCGGGACAGGGGGCTGGTATGGCTACACCTTC. V gene TRBV27 combines with J gene TRBJ1-2, with 12 bases aligning to TRBD1. V lost 5 bases, J lost 5 bases, and 9 bases stayed unmatched. CDR3 length: 16 amino acids. Germline CDR1 reads MNHEY; CDR2 reads SMNVEV (reference sequence).

The V gene is TRBV28, the J gene TRBJ1-2, with 7 bases fitting TRBD1. Germline CDR1 MDHEN, CDR2 SYDVKM. The J segment lost 7 bases and the V segment lost 1 base, leaving 9 bases of the junction unmatched. CDR3 length: 15 amino acids. CDR3 protein: CASSLLEGAGSGYTF. The CDR3 DNA reads as TGTGCCAGCAGTTTATTGGAGGGGGCGGGTAGTGGCTACACCTTC.

CDR3 sequence reads: CSAGSAALNTEAFF. CDR3 bases: TGCAGCGCCGGAAGCGCGGCCCTGAACACTGAAGCTTTCTTT. The rearrangement uses TRBV29-1 and TRBJ1-1; D is undetermined. This CDR3 spans 14 amino acids. Trimming shortened V by 7 bases and J by 0 bases, and 15 bases separated the two germline ends. The germline V gene encodes CDR1 SQVTM and CDR2 ANQGSEA.

The V and J genes are TRBV13 and TRBJ2-7; a possible D gene is TRBD2 (6 bases). V was clipped by 5 bases and J by 1 base, with 15 bases between them. The CDR3 covers 15 residues. CDR1 is PRHDT and CDR2 is FYEKMQ in the germline V gene (reference sequence). The CDR3, as DNA: TGTGCCAGCAGCGCAGCAGTAGCGGATTCCTACGAGCAGTACTTC. Encoded protein: CASSAAVADSYEQYF.